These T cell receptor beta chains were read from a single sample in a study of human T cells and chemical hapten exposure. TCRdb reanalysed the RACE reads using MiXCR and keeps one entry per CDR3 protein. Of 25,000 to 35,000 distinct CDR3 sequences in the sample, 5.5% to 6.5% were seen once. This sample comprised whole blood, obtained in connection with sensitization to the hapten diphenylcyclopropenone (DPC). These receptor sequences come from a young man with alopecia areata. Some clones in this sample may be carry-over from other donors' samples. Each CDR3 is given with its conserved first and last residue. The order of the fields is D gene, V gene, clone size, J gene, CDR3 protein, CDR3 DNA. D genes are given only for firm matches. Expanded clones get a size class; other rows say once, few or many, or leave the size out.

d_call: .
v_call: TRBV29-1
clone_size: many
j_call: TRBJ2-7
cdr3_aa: CSVMKGRTAGEQYF
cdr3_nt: TGCAGCGTCATGAAAGGACGGACGGCTGGCGAGCAGTACTTC

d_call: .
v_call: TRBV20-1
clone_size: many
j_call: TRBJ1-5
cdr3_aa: CSASRDGSNQPQHF
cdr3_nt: TGCAGTGCTTCCCGGGACGGTAGCAATCAGCCCCAGCATTTT

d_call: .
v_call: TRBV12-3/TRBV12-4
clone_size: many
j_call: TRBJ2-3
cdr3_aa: CASSPQSRGTGTDTQYF
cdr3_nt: TGTGCCAGCAGCCCCCAATCGAGAGGCACAGGCACAGATACGCAGTATTTT

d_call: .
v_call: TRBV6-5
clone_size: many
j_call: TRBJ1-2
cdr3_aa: CASARRGTEGYTF
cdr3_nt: TGTGCCAGCGCCCGACGGGGAACGGAAGGCTACACCTTC

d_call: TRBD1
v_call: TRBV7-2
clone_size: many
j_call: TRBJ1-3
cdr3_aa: CASSTRQGGGNTIYF
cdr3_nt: TGTGCCAGCAGCACGAGACAGGGGGGCGGAAACACCATATATTTT

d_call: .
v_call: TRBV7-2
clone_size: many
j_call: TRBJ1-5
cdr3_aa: CASSLAGSNQPQHF
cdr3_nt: TGTGCCAGCAGCTTAGCAGGGTCCAATCAGCCCCAGCATTTT

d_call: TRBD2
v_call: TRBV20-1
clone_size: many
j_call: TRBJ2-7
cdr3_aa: CSARDWTSNEQYF
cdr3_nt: TGCAGTGCTAGAGATTGGACTAGCAACGAGCAGTACTTC

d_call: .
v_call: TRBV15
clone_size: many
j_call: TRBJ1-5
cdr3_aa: CATSKTPAAGNQPQHF
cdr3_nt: TGTGCCACCAGCAAGACTCCCGCTGCAGGAAATCAGCCCCAGCATTTT

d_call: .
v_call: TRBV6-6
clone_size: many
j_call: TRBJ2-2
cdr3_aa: CASSNIGTGELFF
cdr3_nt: TGTGCCAGCAGCAACATCGGGACCGGGGAGCTGTTTTTT

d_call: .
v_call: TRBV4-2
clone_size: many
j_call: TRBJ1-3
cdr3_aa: CASSQDRGSGNTIYF
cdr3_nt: TGTGCCAGCAGCCAAGATAGAGGTTCTGGAAACACCATATATTTT

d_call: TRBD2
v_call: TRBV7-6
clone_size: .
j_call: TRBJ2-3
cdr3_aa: CASSLVAGRTDTQYF
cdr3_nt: TGTGCCAGCAGCTTGGTAGCGGGGCGCACAGATACGCAGTATTTT

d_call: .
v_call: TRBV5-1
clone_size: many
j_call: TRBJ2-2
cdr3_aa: CASRSADTGELFF
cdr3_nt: TGCGCCAGCAGGTCGGCGGACACCGGGGAGCTGTTTTTT

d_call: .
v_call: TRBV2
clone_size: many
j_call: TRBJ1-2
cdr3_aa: CASRAGTDSFGYTF
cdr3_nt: TGTGCCAGCAGAGCCGGGACCGACAGTTTCGGCTACACCTTC

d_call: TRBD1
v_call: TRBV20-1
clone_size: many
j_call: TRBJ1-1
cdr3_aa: CSAPGQGANTEAFF
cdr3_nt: TGCAGTGCCCCGGGACAGGGAGCAAACACTGAAGCTTTCTTT

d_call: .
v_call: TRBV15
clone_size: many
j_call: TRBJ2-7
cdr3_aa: CATSRGQTSYEQYF
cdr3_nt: TGTGCCACCAGCAGAGGACAGACCTCCTACGAGCAGTACTTC

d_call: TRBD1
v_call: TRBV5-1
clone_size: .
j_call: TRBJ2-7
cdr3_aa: CASRPGQGYEQYF
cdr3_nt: TGCGCCAGTCGCCCGGGACAGGGCTACGAGCAGTACTTC

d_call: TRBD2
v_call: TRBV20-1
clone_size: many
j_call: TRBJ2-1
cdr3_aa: CSARDGGRVNNEQFF
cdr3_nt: TGCAGTGCTAGAGATGGCGGGAGGGTTAACAATGAGCAGTTCTTC

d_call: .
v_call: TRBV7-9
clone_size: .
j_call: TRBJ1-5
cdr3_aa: CASSSPGSGQPQHF
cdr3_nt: TGTGCCAGCAGCTCTCCAGGGTCTGGTCAGCCCCAGCATTTT

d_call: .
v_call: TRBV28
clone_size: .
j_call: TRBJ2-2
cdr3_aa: CASIPADGGPNTGELFF
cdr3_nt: TGTGCCAGCATCCCAGCCGACGGGGGGCCGAACACCGGGGAGCTGTTTTTT

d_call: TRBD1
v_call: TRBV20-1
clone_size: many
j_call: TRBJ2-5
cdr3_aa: CSALNTGGAGETQYF
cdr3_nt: TGCAGTGCACTTAACACAGGGGGCGCGGGGGAGACCCAGTACTTC

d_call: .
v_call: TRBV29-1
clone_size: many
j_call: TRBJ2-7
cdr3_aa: CSVAFGIGSGDEQYF
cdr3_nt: TGCAGCGTCGCCTTCGGTATCGGCTCAGGGGACGAGCAGTACTTC

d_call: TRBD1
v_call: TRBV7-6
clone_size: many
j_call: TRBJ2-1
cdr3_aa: CASSSPRTGGLYNEQFF
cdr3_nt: TGTGCCAGCAGCTCCCCTAGAACAGGGGGCTTGTACAATGAGCAGTTCTTC

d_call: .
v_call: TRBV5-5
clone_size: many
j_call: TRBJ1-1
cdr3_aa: CASSLEGRVTEAFF
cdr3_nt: TGTGCCAGCAGCTTGGAGGGAAGAGTCACTGAAGCTTTCTTT

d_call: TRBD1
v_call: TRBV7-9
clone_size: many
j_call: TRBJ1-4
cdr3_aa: CASSLGTELINEKLFF
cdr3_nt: TGTGCCAGCAGCTTGGGGACAGAGCTAATTAATGAAAAACTGTTTTTT

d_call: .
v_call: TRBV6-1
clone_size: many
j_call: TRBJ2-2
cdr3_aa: CASSESGNTGELFF
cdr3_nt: TGTGCCAGCAGTGAGAGCGGGAACACCGGGGAGCTGTTTTTT

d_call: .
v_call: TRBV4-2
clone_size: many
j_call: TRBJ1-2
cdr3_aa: CASSQGEQQNYGYTF
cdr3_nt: TGTGCCAGCAGCCAAGGGGAACAGCAGAACTATGGCTACACCTTC

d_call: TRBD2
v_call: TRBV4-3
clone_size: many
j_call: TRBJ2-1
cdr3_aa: CASSQLTSGTYNEQFF
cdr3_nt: TGCGCCAGCAGCCAGTTGACTAGCGGGACCTACAATGAGCAGTTCTTC

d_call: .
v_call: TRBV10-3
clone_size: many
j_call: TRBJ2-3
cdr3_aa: CASGSESTDTQYF
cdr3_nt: TGTGCCAGCGGTAGCGAGAGCACAGATACGCAGTATTTT

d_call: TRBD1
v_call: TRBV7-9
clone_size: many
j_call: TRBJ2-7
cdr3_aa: CASSWGQGSPSSYEQYF
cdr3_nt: TGTGCCAGCAGCTGGGGACAGGGGTCCCCTAGCTCCTACGAGCAGTACTTC

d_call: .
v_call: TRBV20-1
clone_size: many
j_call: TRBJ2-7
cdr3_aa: CSARGLEGGVYEQYF
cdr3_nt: TGCAGTGCTAGAGGTCTGGAGGGGGGTGTATACGAGCAGTACTTC

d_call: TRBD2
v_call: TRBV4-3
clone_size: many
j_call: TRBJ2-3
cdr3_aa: CASSQVAYGLAGREGGTDTQYF
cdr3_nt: TGCGCCAGCAGCCAAGTCGCTTATGGACTAGCGGGAAGAGAAGGTGGCACAGATACGCAGTATTTT

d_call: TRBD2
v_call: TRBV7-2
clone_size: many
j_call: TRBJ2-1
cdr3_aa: CASSYSIRTSGNEQFF
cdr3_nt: TGTGCCAGCAGCTACTCTATCCGGACTAGCGGAAATGAGCAGTTCTTC

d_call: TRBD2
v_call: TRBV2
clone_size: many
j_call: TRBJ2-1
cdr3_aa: CASREGASGDEQFF
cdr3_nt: TGTGCCAGCAGGGAAGGGGCTAGCGGTGATGAGCAGTTCTTC

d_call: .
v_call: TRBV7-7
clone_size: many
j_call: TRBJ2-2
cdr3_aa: CASSLGRGNTGELFF
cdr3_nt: TGTGCTAGCAGCTTAGGAAGGGGGAACACCGGGGAGCTGTTTTTT

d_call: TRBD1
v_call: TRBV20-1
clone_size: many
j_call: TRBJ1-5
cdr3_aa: CSASRISGGEPQHF
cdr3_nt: TGCAGTGCCAGCCGGATATCAGGGGGGGAGCCCCAGCATTTT

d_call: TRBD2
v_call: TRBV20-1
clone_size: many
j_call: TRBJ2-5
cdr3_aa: CSARATTSFSETQYF
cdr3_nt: TGCAGTGCTAGAGCTACGACTAGCTTTTCTGAGACCCAGTACTTC

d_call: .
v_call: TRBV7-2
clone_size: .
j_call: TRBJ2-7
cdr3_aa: CASSLGGSPYEQYF
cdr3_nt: TGTGCCAGCAGCTTAGGGGGCAGCCCCTACGAGCAGTACTTC

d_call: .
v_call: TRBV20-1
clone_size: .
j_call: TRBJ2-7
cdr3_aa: CSARKQGGKQYF
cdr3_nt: TGCAGTGCTAGAAAACAGGGAGGAAAGCAGTACTTC

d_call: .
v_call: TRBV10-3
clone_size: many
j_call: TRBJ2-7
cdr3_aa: CAIRSKDISLGEQYF
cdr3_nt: TGTGCCATCAGGTCCAAGGACATTAGTTTAGGCGAGCAGTACTTC

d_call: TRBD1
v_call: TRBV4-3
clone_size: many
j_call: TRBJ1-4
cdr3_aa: CASSQEGTGNEKLFF
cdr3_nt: TGCGCCAGCAGCCAAGAGGGGACAGGGAATGAAAAACTGTTTTTT

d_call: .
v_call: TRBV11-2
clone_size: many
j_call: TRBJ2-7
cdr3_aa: CASSRSRDSHYEQYF
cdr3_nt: TGTGCCAGCAGCCGAAGCCGGGATTCCCACTACGAGCAGTACTTC

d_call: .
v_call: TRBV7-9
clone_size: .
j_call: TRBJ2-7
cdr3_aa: CASSHHLGEDYEQYF
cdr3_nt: TGTGCCAGCAGCCACCACCTAGGAGAGGACTACGAGCAGTACTTC